Shown below are 2 T cell receptor beta chains from a single sample sequenced in a study of Ad26.COV2.S vaccination and SARS-CoV-2 variants. Assay: immunoSEQ multiplex PCR; the TCRdb copy retains only in-frame clones and omits some. The data contain over 400,000 clones, roughly 90% of them seen just once; the ten biggest clones take up about 1.7%. As to treatment: roughly 19 received Ad26.COV2.S at low or high dose, single or two shots; about 5 received placebo; per-sample allocation not given. The samples date from day 63 after the first vaccine or placebo injection. Specimen: peripheral blood, collected in a trial of Ad26.COV2.S vaccine versus placebo. The receptor source for this set is a person between 18 and 60 years old who received the Ad26.COV2.S COVID-19 vaccine or a placebo.

This clone was counted once. V and J are TRBV19 and TRBJ1-5; D call uncertain. The CDR3 loop spans 16 amino acids. Germline CDR1 reads LNHDA; CDR2 reads SQIVND (reference sequence). V gave up 1 base and J gave up 3 bases, with 13 bases separating them. Here the CDR3 DNA reads TGTGCCAGTAGTATAGCAGCCAGCCTCGCCAATCAGCCCCAGCATTTT. It translates to CASSIAASLANQPQHF. Looking up the rest from reference TRBV19 and TRBJ1-5 gives the full variable domain: DGGITQSPKYLFRKEGQNVTLSCEQNLNHDAMYWYRQDPGQGLRLIYYSQIVNDFQKGDIAEGYSVSREKKESFPLTVTSAQKNPTAFYLCASSIAASLANQPQHFGDGTRLSIL.

The chain joins TRBV5-4 to TRBJ1-2, with D possibly TRBD1 on 6 matching bases. The CDR3 runs 13 residues. Germline values: CDR1 SGHNT, CDR2 YYREEE (reference sequence). V was trimmed by 1 base and J by 4 bases, leaving 8 bases between them. CDR3 in DNA: TGTGCCAGCAGCTTGTCCAGGGGCTATGGCTACACCTTC. It encodes CASSLSRGYGYTF.